This entry lists 9 T cell receptor beta chains sequenced from one sample in a study of blood T cells in healthy people across ages. The second PCR ran about 6 to 12 cycles with a sample-barcoded 5' primer and J-beta primers. TCRdb used MiXCR to reprocess the 5' RACE reads, holding one entry per CDR3 protein. The sample holds about 1,800,000 distinct CDR3 sequences; 28% are singletons and the top ten take 7.7%. Sequenced sample: blood. The receptors were sampled from a woman aged 25 to 39 in good health.

In its sample, this clonotype was seen a few times. The chain carries TRBV12-3 or TRBV12-4 and TRBJ2-3, with D perhaps given as TRBD1 or TRBD2 (5 bases each). Trimming shortened V by 5 bases and J by 2 bases, and 17 bases separated the two germline ends. The CDR3 covers 16 residues. Written as DNA, the CDR3 is TGTGCCAGCAGTCAAACCTCGGGACGGGACACAGATACGCAGTATTTT. Its protein product is CASSQTSGRDTDTQYF.

The sample holds a few counts of this clonotype. This chain's CDR3 is CASTVDLWVNYGYTF. The CDR3 region has the DNA TGTGCCAGTACCGTCGACCTCTGGGTTAACTATGGCTACACCTTC. This sequence joins TRBV19 and TRBJ1-2; no clear D gene. The CDR3 is 15 amino acids. V gave up 7 bases and J gave up 1 base, with 16 bases separating them. Germline loops: CDR1 LNHDA, CDR2 SQIVND (reference sequence).

The table lists this clonotype with a count of one. This chain joins TRBV6-1 and TRBJ1-2; TRBD1 matches at 7 bases. Germline V gene lookup returns CDR1 MNHNS and CDR2 SASEGT. The V and J ends lost 6 bases and 5 bases, in that order; junction bases with no gene match: 6. This CDR3 is 13 amino acids long. DNA for the CDR3: TGTGCCAGCAGGAGGGGACAGCTTTATGGCTACACCTTC. Its protein product is CASRRGQLYGYTF.

This clonotype was picked up many times. The chain has TRBV5-1 and TRBJ2-7, with TRBD1 matching 8 bases. Germline lookup yields CDR1 SGHRS and CDR2 YFSETQ. V lost 0 bases and J lost 6; bases outside the gene matches: 8. CDR3 length: 15 residues. The CDR3 region is CASSLVGQEGLEQYF. CDR3 sequence (DNA): TGCGCCAGCAGCTTGGTGGGACAGGAGGGACTCGAGCAGTACTTC.

The genes are TRBV7-2 and TRBJ2-7; D gene uncertain. The CDR3 has 14 amino acids. CDR1 is SGHTA, CDR2 FQGNSA, per germline. The ends were cut back, 6 bases at V and 2 bases at J, with 14 bases in the middle. The CDR3 spells CASRSPGGAYEQYF. For the CDR3, the DNA is TGTGCCAGCAGGTCCCCCGGCGGCGCCTACGAGCAGTACTTC.

J is TRBJ2-4 and V is TRBV6-2 or TRBV6-3; D tentatively reads TRBD1 or TRBD2 (5 bases each). Germline V CDR1 and CDR2: MNHEY, SVGEGT. There are 16 residues in the CDR3. Trimming took 0 bases from V and 13 from J, leaving 22 bases between them. The CDR3 sequence is CASSYSRGSKYNEQYF. CDR3 DNA: TGTGCCAGCAGTTACTCGAGGGGATCAAAGTACAATGAGCAGTACTTC.

This clonotype was seen repeatedly, ten times or more. The genes are TRBV3-1 and TRBJ1-2; TRBD1 aligns across 9 bases. From germline, CDR1 is LGHDT and CDR2 YNNKEL (reference sequence). The CDR3 totals 16 residues. V shed 1 base and J 4 bases; nucleotides not matched to a gene: 7. The CDR3 protein is CASSQGYGTGSYGYTF. DNA of the CDR3: TGTGCCAGCAGCCAAGGCTACGGGACAGGGTCCTATGGCTACACCTTC.

To note about this clonotype: A clone one base away is much larger, so this may be a read error. CDR3 loop: CSAVQGREKLFF. CDR3 nucleotides: TGCAGCGCGGTCCAGGGTCGCGAAAAACTGTTTTTT. The V gene is TRBV29-1, the J gene TRBJ1-4; D is possibly TRBD1 (5 bases). Germline CDR1 SQVTM, CDR2 ANQGSEA. Trimming shortened V by 7 bases and J by 8 bases, and 14 bases separated the two germline ends. The length of the CDR3 is 12 residues. Using reference TRBV29-1 and TRBJ1-4 for the parts outside the CDR3, the full variable domain is SAVISQKPSRDICQRGTSLTIQCQVDSQVTMMFWYRQQPGQSLTLIATANQGSEATYESGFVIDKFPISRPNLTFSTLTVSNMSPEDSSIYLCSAVQGREKLFFGSGTQLSVL.

This clonotype was picked up a small number of times. This chain uses TRBV20-1 with TRBJ2-7; TRBD2 matches at 7 bases. The better agreement between TRBJ2-5 and the DNA end casts doubt on the J call. CDR1 is DFQATT and CDR2 is SNEGSKA in the germline V gene (reference sequence). This CDR3 contains 15 residues. The CDR3 DNA reads TGCAGTGCTACGAGACGGCCGGGGGAGGGAGAGACCCAGTACTTC. Translating gives CSATRRPGEGETQYF.